This TCR beta chain was sequenced during a study of T cells in Graves' hyperthyroidism and ophthalmopathy. Findings and limits, study-wide: The blood repertoire included most of the expanded thyroid clonotypes above 0.001. In the analysis, a 13 V-J model separated ophthalmopathy from stable hyperthyroidism.

Concerning this clonotype itself: What it binds is not known.

Regions amplified from RNA transcripts were the TCR beta CDR3 regions. Primed by the HTBI set, a first-round RT-PCR was run on the TCR CDR3. A single record per CDR3 protein comes from TCRdb applying MiXCR to the multiplex PCR reads. The sample lists about 570,000 distinct CDR3 sequences, under 60% occurring once. The CDR3 is made up of 13 amino acids. Germline CDR1 is DFQATT and CDR2 is SNEGSKA (reference sequence). Trimming removed 0 bases from V and 7 bases from J, with 7 bases in between. The chain is built from TRBV20-1 and TRBJ1-6, with no clear D. Input material: peripheral blood or thyroid tissue (not recorded which). The receptor comes from an adult woman with Graves' disease, either hyperthyroidism or ophthalmopathy (not recorded which). CDR3 in DNA: TGCAGTGCTAGAGAGTCGGCAAATTCACCCCTCCACTTT. Translation: CSARESANSPLHF.